This T cell receptor (beta chain) was profiled in a study of cytomegalovirus exposure and HLA in healthy donors (dated by TCRdb to about 2017). About the study as a whole: In an earlier analysis of several hundred of the donors, approximately 300 Gb of sequence data and approximately 100 million unique TCR beta sequences from about 179 million T cells were reported. Typing coverage differed by locus: A, B, C, DRB1 and DQB1 were typed in about 620-630 donors, DQA1 in 522, DPA1 in 600 to 610, and DPB1 in 450 to 490. In a later analysis, previously published TCR beta repertoires from 500 to 750 donors were re-analyzed and high-resolution HLA genotyping was added so that TCR occurrence patterns could be studied. Across some 400 genotyped donors of the cohort, an average of about 240,000 unique TCR beta nucleotide sequences per donor were sequenced, and 15% to 20% of those sequences were non-productive. Using immunosequencing, the study profiled T cell repertoires from around 680 subjects and related those repertoires to cytomegalovirus serostatus. Rather than drawing on any new phenotypic data, the later analysis identified candidate immune exposures from TCR beta sequences and the way those sequences occurred across donors. In an earlier analysis of 587 of the donors, high-throughput TCR beta sequencing was used to judge whether each TCR beta V gene segment behaved as functional or pseudogenic. Alongside the repertoire data, information on donor age, sex, ethnicity and CMV serostatus was compiled. Among the roughly 400 genotyped donors, approximately 81% belonged to the genetic ancestry cluster associated with self-reported Caucasian donors. Genome-wide SNP genotypes for about three fifths of the roughly 670 donors were used in a later genetic analysis, which treated that subset as a discovery cohort. Class I and class II HLA loci were covered by the typing at four-digit resolution. To predict cytomegalovirus infection status, the study combined high-throughput TCR immunosequencing, statistical association of individual TCRs with disease status, and machine learning. Every repertoire in the discovery cohort had been generated on one and the same sequencing platform. An early release that covered roughly 600 HLA-typed donors contained around 300 gigabases of sequencing data and approximately 85 million unique TCR sequences. Because of strong linkage in the cohort, roughly five DR-DQ haplotypes were treated as single units for association and clustering. The study aimed to test whether signatures of past pathogen exposure could be identified by cataloging public T cell receptors. In addition to the first cohort of 666 subjects, a separate validation cohort of around 110 different subjects was used.

The trim is 5 bases for V and 1 base for J, with a gap of 9 bases between the germline ends. CDR1 and CDR2 were assigned from the germline V gene as MDHEN and SYDVKM. Counted from cysteine to phenylalanine, this CDR3 has 14 amino acids. The sequence is cut down to CDR3 DNA, 42 bases in frame from base 1. Concerning this clone itself: Its recognized antigen is unknown. There are no base qualities to consult, and no much larger clone falls within one base.

The library was produced with the immunoSEQ multiplex PCR assay. A mixture of 60 forward primers for TCR Vbeta segments and 13 reverse primers for TCR Jbeta segments was used in the multiplex PCR. The CDR3 region of rearranged TCR beta genes was amplified from genomic DNA with a multiplex PCR assay. On the Illumina HiSeq System, the amplified TCR beta libraries were sequenced as 87-base-pair reads. In the paper's pipeline: A later analysis tallied around 82 million unique TCR beta chains across the 550 to 850 repertoires, and around 9.9 million of those chains were shared by two or more donors. Raw reads were error-corrected and collapsed into unique sequences by a nearest-neighbor algorithm in which closely related sequences were merged to remove PCR and sequencing errors. Alignment of CDR3 sequences to IMGT reference sequences was used to assign V, D and J gene segments. For a sequence to be retained, a match of at least six nucleotides to both a V gene segment and a J gene segment was required. Rearrangements were called productive when the CDR3 lacked stop codons and stayed in frame with V and J; all others were non-productive. Following IMGT convention, CDR3 was defined as the stretch from the second conserved V-encoded cysteine up to the conserved J-encoded phenylalanine. The earlier analysis of 587 of the donors excluded any sequence lacking an unambiguous match to a single V gene segment. An earlier analysis of approximately 590 of the donors classified V segments as functional when productive rearrangements were above 56.7% and as segregating when the standard deviation between donors was above 5%. A statistical classification framework was developed to diagnose cytomegalovirus status using the catalog of TCR beta chain sequences. In a later analysis, V and J genes were assigned by comparing TCR nucleotide sequences against IMGT/GENE-DB human TR gene sequences. The TCRdist pipeline was used in a later analysis to assign CDR3 sequences and most-parsimonious VDJ recombination scenarios. In a later analysis, every TCR beta chain was defined by the combination of its CDR3 amino acid sequence and its V-gene family, and reads without a unique V-gene family were dropped. To address suspected cross-contamination and a sequencing artifact, a later analysis removed roughly 640 highly shared, low-generation-probability nucleotide sequences. A later analysis calculated a clonal expansion index for each public chain from normalized within-repertoire ranks of inferred template counts. Generation probabilities in a later analysis came from a VDJ recombination model fitted to out-of-frame rearrangements, and those results were checked against IGoR. In a later analysis, TCR-TCR, TCR-HLA and TCR-CMV co-occurrence was scored with hypergeometric tests, and a repertoire-size bias correction was applied to TCR pairs. A later analysis estimated false discovery rates by permuting HLA or CMV assignments 20 times. In a later analysis, co-occurring TCRs were grouped using DBSCAN, with TCRdist sequence similarity added in when clustering inside HLA-allele-positive subsets. For co-occurrence clustering, repertoires with fewer than 30,000 or more than 120,000 public chains were excluded, along with about five repertoires with anomalous nucleotide sharing. TCRdb carries this immuneACCESS record with in-frame sequences only. Its versions omit some clonotypes, under half of them owing to an unresolved V gene in the studies checked, with the rest unexplained. V and J calls and clone size are those listed in that table; D and trimming were worked out from the DNA. Here the sample has under 200,000 clones; approximately 80% occur a single time. The ten largest clonotypes hold roughly 9.7% of the sample.

The cohort was made up of 500 to 850 healthy bone marrow donors. Cohort members were all nominally healthy when sampled, although unrecorded immune exposures were likely present. The donor tested CMV seropositive and was one of the 289 seropositive cohort members. A peripheral blood sample was collected from each donor, and TCR beta sequencing was performed on peripheral blood mononuclear cells. Genomic DNA was extracted from the blood cell samples with the Qiagen DNeasy Blood Extraction Kit. What the research found in general, with its limitations: Linkage disequilibrium might explain the correlated functional status among segregating V segments, but an unknown experimental factor could not be excluded. In this cohort, only TCR beta chains were sequenced, and detectable features were limited by the absence of alpha or paired-chain data. In a later genetic analysis, fewer N-insertions in productive TCRs were reported among donors in an Asian-associated ancestry cluster than the approximately 710-donor mean. Because counts were too low, roughly 17 rarely observed V segments, including chromosome 9 orphons, were left out of the earlier analysis of a few hundred of the donors. Some IMGT-functional V segments, including TRBV6-2 and TRBV6-3, could not be told apart with the 87-base-pair reads, so those segments were excluded. The authors suggested that the approach could potentially be generalized to other disease states and immunological phenotypes. In a later analysis, HLA-associated TCR beta chains showed more clonal expansion and lower generation probabilities than non-associated chains that were equally common. The classifier was reported to diagnose cytomegalovirus status with high specificity and sensitivity in both the original cohort and the validation cohort. In the study, 150 to 200 TCR beta chains were listed as associated with cytomegalovirus. Several of the top co-occurrence clusters appeared to be linked to parvovirus B19, influenza, CMV and Epstein-Barr virus, according to a later analysis. An association between a missense DCLRE1C variant and V-gene and J-gene trimming of TCR beta chains was found in a later genetic analysis and replicated in an independent cohort. Because HLA typing was missing for some donors at each locus, association tests included only the typed subset. Three of the identified cytomegalovirus-associated TCR beta chains were confirmed in vitro to be specific for cytomegalovirus antigens. A further reported finding was that TCR beta sequences accurately predicted the HLA-A and HLA-B alleles for most subjects in the first cohort. In a later analysis, most CMV-associated TCR beta chains were found to appear HLA-restricted, with HLA associations seemingly driven largely by CMV exposure. CMV serostatus was the only immune exposure information available for the cohort. A later analysis found that TCR association rates varied across HLA loci, with DRB1 alleles showing the most associated TCRs and HLA-C alleles the fewest. In a later analysis, 16,951 TCR beta sequences were associated with specific HLA alleles at a false discovery rate of 0.05. A cluster of highly shared sequence variants was judged likely to be a technical artifact of the sequencing pipeline. Across donors, most TCR sequences were observed very rarely, whereas some public TCRs were present in many individuals. When HLA alleles, especially DR and DQ, strongly co-occurred, TCR associations were difficult to assign to individual alleles. Presence/absence analyses assumed roughly uniform sequencing depth across donors, an assumption that may not hold. An earlier analysis of 450 to 750 of the donors showed that most TCR beta V segments appeared in productive rearrangements either about 87% or about 30% of the time, which broadly matched IMGT annotations.

The sample comprised PBMCs. This chain joins TRBV28 to TRBJ1-5; TRBD1 is a possible D gene, resting on 5 matching bases. The TCR sequence derives from a man aged 18 to 29 in good health and CMV-seropositive. The CDR3 reads as follows: CASSPGGSNQPQHF. The DNA reads TGTGCCAGCAGTCCGGGGGGGAGCAATCAGCCCCAGCATTTT.